The clone carrying this TCR beta chain has only one observation. Its target is unknown. CD4+CD25+CD127- Tregs, CD4+CD25- non-Tregs, CD4 and CD8 cells were sorted. These data belong to a study of Tregs in tolerant kidney transplant recipients. The study, taken as a whole, reports: Tregs expanded with activated donor B cells seemed most donor-specific. The small number of patients limits these findings pending further validation. This study did not directly address biological reproducibility.

The method was immunoSEQ multiplex PCR; TCRdb's version includes in-frame clones alone and lacks a portion of them. This sample has fewer than 150,000 clones, with 92% found just once. The CDR3 has 13 residues. Deletions cut 5 bases from V and 1 base from J, with 8 bases between. The germline CDR1 and CDR2 sequences are MNHEY and SMNVEV (reference sequence). V gene TRBV27 combines with J gene TRBJ1-2; the D is unclear. Sequences were obtained from CD4+ T cells from blood. The receptor comes from a human donor in good health. The CDR3 loop reads CASSPILNYGYTF. CDR3 coding DNA: TGTGCCAGCAGTCCGATCCTTAACTATGGCTACACCTTC.